This T cell receptor (beta chain) was obtained from a study of T-cell reconstitution after alpha-beta-depleted transplantation in children. The study's findings and limits: Certain patients had high TCRbeta diversity at day 60, and it came from recipient T cells and thymic progenitors that survived. Hyperexpanded clones declined; after one year, newly produced T cells mostly supplied diversity.

Molecular barcoding with unique molecular identifiers was used for the TCRbeta library. Using its own MiXCR run on the PCR reads, TCRdb lists one record per CDR3 protein. This table holds about 130,000 distinct CDR3 sequences, about a tenth found once. The CDR3 is made up of 15 amino acids. V lost 4 bases, J lost 8 bases, and 5 bases stayed unmatched. Germline lookup yields CDR1 DFQATT and CDR2 SNEGSKA (reference sequence). This clonotype was seen only a few times. Its antigen remains unidentified. The V and J genes are TRBV20-1 and TRBJ2-1; 16 bases agree with TRBD2. This clonotype was sampled from a girl less than two years old who had a stem cell transplant for combined immunodeficiency, so the T cells may come from the graft donor. The sequenced sample was PBMCs, mostly from graft donor cells, obtained 180 days after TCRalphabeta/CD19-depleted stem cell transplant. CDR3 residues: CSATGLAGGGDEQFF. CDR3 DNA sequence: TGCAGTGCTACGGGACTAGCGGGAGGGGGGGATGAGCAGTTCTTC.